One and the same sample provided the 30 T cell receptor beta chains below, sequenced in a study of T cell clonality in common variable immunodeficiency. The method was immunoSEQ multiplex PCR; TCRdb's version includes in-frame clones alone and lacks a portion of them. The sample yields approximately 60,000 clones, without any singletons. Sequencing used peripheral blood mononuclear cells. Receptors were obtained from a person aged 18-69 years in good health.

In this sample, this clone turned up many times. The read comes to an end 3 residues before the CDR3 does, leaving the germline J gene to fill in the end. The V gene is TRBV28, the J gene TRBJ2-3; 9 bases align to TRBD1. The CDR3 is made up of 13 amino acids. Germline CDR1 is MDHEN and CDR2 is SYDVKM. Trimming cost V 7 bases and J 6 bases; bases outside gene matches: 5. CDR3 region: CASITQGADTQYF. CDR3 DNA (partial): TGTGCCAGCATCACACAGGGGGCGGATACG.

This clone was detected many times. Read coverage stops 3 residues before the CDR3 terminus; the germline J gene supplies the remainder. The gene calls are TRBV5-1 and TRBJ2-5, with TRBD2 identical over 7 bases. This CDR3 region has 15 residues. CDR1 and CDR2 (germline): SGHRS, YFSETQ. The ends lost 4 bases at V and 3 bases at J; junction bases unmatched: 9. CDR3 sequence: CASSLPSGGEETQYF. CDR3 DNA, as far as it was read: TGCGCCAGCAGCCTTCCCTCTGGGGGGGAAGAGACC.

CDR3 bases read: TGTGCCAGCAGCCCCGGGACTAGCAACGAG. Protein product: CASSPGTSNE. The entire CDR3 protein is CASSPGTSNEQYF. V and J are TRBV11-1 and TRBJ2-7; the match to TRBD2 covers 9 bases. Sequencing ends 3 residues short of the CDR3 end; the germline J gene provides the rest. J lost 5 bases, V lost 5 bases, and 4 bases had no gene match. CDR3 length equals 13 residues. The germline V gene has CDR1 SGHAT and CDR2 FQDESV (reference sequence). Variable domain in full (rest from reference TRBV11-1 and TRBJ2-7): EAEVAQSPRYKITEKSQAVAFWCDPISGHATLYWYRQILGQGPELLVQFQDESVVDDSQLPKDRFSAERLKGVDSTLKIQPAELGDSAMYLCASSPGTSNEQYFGPGTRLTVT.

This clone was found many times. The DNA ends 3 residues before the CDR3 does, and the rest of the CDR3 is filled in from the germline J gene. The chain couples TRBV30 to TRBJ2-5; D is possibly TRBD1 or TRBD2 (7 bases each). Germline V gene lookup returns CDR1 GTSNPN and CDR2 SVGIG (reference sequence). The CDR3 extends over 12 amino acids. V gave up 3 bases and J gave up 5 bases, with 10 bases separating them. CDR3 DNA, as far as it was read: TGTGCCTGGAGGGGAGGGGGCGAGACC. It specifies CAWRGGGET. Given in full, the CDR3 is CAWRGGGETQYF.

Comments on this clone: The CDR3 end is not reached by the read, which stops 3 residues before it; the germline J gene fills it in. The J gene is TRBJ1-2, the V gene TRBV10-2; D not certain. The CDR3 runs 14 residues. Germline CDR1 and CDR2: WSHSY and SAAADI. Trimming cost V 6 bases and J 7 bases, with 18 bases left between them. The CDR3 sequence: CASSGQLARGGYTF. The CDR3 bases that were read are TGCGCCAGCAGCGGCCAGCTCGCCCGGGGTGGC.

This clone was detected many times. The CDR3 end falls 3 residues outside the read, so it is completed with the germline J gene. The chain employs TRBV18 and TRBJ1-1; a weak D match, TRBD1 (6 bases). The CDR3 runs 13 residues. Germline lookup yields CDR1 KGHSH and CDR2 LQKENI. The V end was cut by 11 bases, the J end by 1 base, with 14 bases between. CDR3 region: CAAAKTGNTEAFF. CDR3 DNA, as far as it was read: TGTGCCGCAGCCAAGACAGGGAACACTGAA.

There are many counts of this clone. The read finishes 3 residues shy of the CDR3 end, and the germline J gene is used to complete it. This rearrangement joins TRBV20-1 to TRBJ2-7, with D unresolved. The germline V gene encodes CDR1 DFQATT and CDR2 SNEGSKA (reference sequence). V lost 1 base to trimming and J lost 0 bases, with 7 bases between them. The CDR3 is 13 amino acids. The sequenced CDR3 bases are TGCAGTGCTAGAGGTCACGGCTCCTACGAG. Its protein product is CSARGHGSYE. The full CDR3 protein is CSARGHGSYEQYF.

This clone was observed at least ten times. The read terminates 3 residues before the CDR3 end, so the remaining end is supplied by the germline J gene. This chain uses TRBV5-1 with TRBJ2-5; 9 bases align to TRBD2. CDR3 length: 16 amino acids. The J segment lost 6 bases and the V segment lost 4 bases, leaving 13 bases of the junction unmatched. Germline assignment: CDR1 SGHRS and CDR2 YFSETQ. CDR3: CASSVFAGGGKKTQYF. CDR3 DNA (partial): TGCGCCAGCAGCGTCTTTGCGGGAGGGGGTAAGAAGACC.

This clone showed up just a few times. The CDR3 DNA, read in part, is TGTGCCAGCAGTCCCGACAGGGACACTGAA. Residues: CASSPDRDTE. The whole CDR3 is CASSPDRDTEAFF. The chain recombines TRBV2 with TRBJ1-1, with 7 bases that match TRBD1. From the germline J gene comes the end of the CDR3, since the read stops 3 residues before it. The CDR3 extends over 13 amino acids. Germline loops: CDR1 SNHLY, CDR2 FYNNEI. V dropped 5 bases and J dropped 3; count of bases not matched to a gene: 3. Full variable domain (missing parts from reference TRBV2 and TRBJ1-1): EPEVTQTPSHQVTQMGQEVILRCVPISNHLYFYWYRQILGQKVEFLVSFYNNEISEKSEIFDDQFSVERPDGSNFTLKIRSTKLEDSAMYFCASSPDRDTEAFFGQGTRLTVV.

This clone was seen repeatedly, ten times or more. The CDR3 end is not reached by the read, which stops 3 residues before it; the germline J gene fills it in. The chain carries TRBV28 and TRBJ2-3, with 7 bases fitting TRBD2. CDR1 and CDR2 (germline): MDHEN, SYDVKM. The CDR3 is 14 amino acids. V dropped 6 bases and J dropped 2; count of bases not matched to a gene: 5. Incomplete CDR3 DNA: TGTGCCAGCAGAAGAGCGGGATCCACAGATACG. Translated, it gives CASRRAGSTDT. In full, the CDR3 reads CASRRAGSTDTQYF.

This clone was counted many times. The sequenced fragment ends 3 residues before the CDR3 boundary, so the rest is inferred from the germline J gene. This chain connects TRBV13 to TRBJ2-7, with TRBD2 matching over 9 bases. The germline gives CDR1 PRHDT, CDR2 FYEKMQ (reference sequence). After removal of 5 bases from V and 1 base from J, the junction contained 9 bases not matched to a gene. CDR3 length: 16 residues. CDR3 bases read: TGTGCCAGCAGCCCAGATGGTAGCGGGGGTTCCTACGAG. Translating gives CASSPDGSGGSYE. The CDR3 in its entirety is CASSPDGSGGSYEQYF.

This clone came up many times. The read comes to an end 3 residues before the CDR3 does, leaving the germline J gene to fill in the end. The chain couples TRBV23-1 to TRBJ1-5, with TRBD1 matching over 8 bases. TRBV23-1 is recorded as an ORF, its role being uncertain. The CDR3 covers 18 residues. V was pared by 3 bases and J by 2 bases, with 12 bases of the junction left unmatched. The part of the CDR3 DNA that was read is TGCGCCAGCAGTCATTGGCAGGGGGCCTCGGGAGGCAATCAGCCC. Its protein is CASSHWQGASGGNQP. The full CDR3 sequence reads CASSHWQGASGGNQPQHF.

This clone was recorded at least ten times. The CDR3 end is not reached by the read, which stops 3 residues before it; the germline J gene fills it in. V and J are TRBV11-2 and TRBJ2-5; D is possibly TRBD2 (5 bases). The CDR3 length is 14 residues. Germline CDR1 and CDR2: SGHAT and FQNNGV. With 5 bases removed from V and 5 bases from J, the gap between germline ends came to 15 bases. CDR3 sequence: CASSIRGLGETQYF. The covered CDR3 bases are TGTGCCAGCAGCATCAGAGGGCTTGGGGAGACC.

This clone was observed a few times. The CDR3 end falls 3 residues outside the read, so it is completed with the germline J gene. The chain is built from TRBV5-1 and TRBJ1-5; D uncertain. There are 10 residues in the CDR3. The ends were cut back, 5 bases at V and 7 bases at J, with 4 bases in the middle. Germline loops: CDR1 SGHRS, CDR2 YFSETQ. The sequenced CDR3 bases are TGCGCCAGCAGAAGGCAGCCC. It encodes CASRRQP. The whole CDR3 reads CASRRQPQHF.

A remark on this clone: From the germline J gene comes the end of the CDR3, since the read stops 3 residues before it. This chain connects TRBV19 to TRBJ1-6; TRBD1 matches at 7 bases. V shed 6 bases and J 1 base; nucleotides not matched to a gene: 9. In germline, CDR1 is LNHDA, CDR2 SQIVND (reference sequence). The CDR3 is 17 residues long. Incomplete CDR3 DNA: TGTGCCAGTAGCCAATTGTCGGGACAGTCCTATAATTCACCC. It yields the protein CASSQLSGQSYNSP. The CDR3 as a whole reads CASSQLSGQSYNSPLHF.

This clone occurred many times. Read coverage stops 3 residues before the CDR3 terminus; the germline J gene supplies the remainder. The chain is built from TRBV7-6 and TRBJ2-5; 8 bases align to TRBD2. V dropped 3 bases and J dropped 0; count of bases not matched to a gene: 6. The length of the CDR3 is 16 residues. CDR1 is SGHVS and CDR2 is FNYEAQ in the germline V gene. The CDR3 loop reads CASSLEAGVHQETQYF. The CDR3 DNA, read in part, is TGTGCCAGCAGCTTGGAAGCGGGGGTTCACCAAGAGACC.

The sample holds many counts of this clone. The CDR3 end is not reached by the read, which stops 3 residues before it; the germline J gene fills it in. V is TRBV19 and J is TRBJ2-7; 9 nucleotides line up with TRBD2. This CDR3 is built from 14 residues. The germline V gene encodes CDR1 LNHDA and CDR2 SQIVND (reference sequence). Unmatched junction bases numbered 5, after V lost 5 bases and J lost 3 bases. CDR3 loop: CASSETSGHYEQYF. CDR3 DNA (partial): TGTGCCAGTAGTGAAACTAGCGGGCACTACGAG.

Many counts were recorded for this clone. The read falls 3 residues short of the CDR3 end, and the missing part is taken from the germline J gene. The rearrangement links TRBV20-1 to TRBJ1-4, with a tentative D call TRBD1 (5 bases). Germline lookup yields CDR1 DFQATT and CDR2 SNEGSKA (reference sequence). The CDR3 covers 12 residues. With 8 bases removed from V and 8 bases from J, the gap between germline ends came to 15 bases. The CDR3: CSSSRELEKLFF. The part of the CDR3 DNA that was read is TGCAGTTCTTCCAGGGAACTCGAAAAA.

Turning to this clone: The read terminates 3 residues before the CDR3 end, so the remaining end is supplied by the germline J gene. This specimen includes other DNA sequences encoding the same CDR3. V is TRBV18 and J is TRBJ2-2, with no clear D. Germline values: CDR1 KGHSH, CDR2 LQKENI. V was pared by 3 bases and J by 4 bases, with 6 bases between. This CDR3 is 13 amino acids long. The sequenced CDR3 bases are TGTGCCAGCTCACCGCTATTCACCGGGGAG. It codes for CASSPLFTGE. From start to end, the CDR3 is CASSPLFTGELFF.

The sample holds many counts of this clone. The read ends 3 residues shy of where the CDR3 ends; the end is completed using the germline J gene. The rearrangement uses TRBV19 and TRBJ2-2, with 7 nucleotides matching TRBD2. The V gene's germline CDR1 is LNHDA and CDR2 SQIVND (reference sequence). This CDR3 has 15 amino acids. V lost 3 bases, J lost 1 base, and 2 bases stayed unmatched. The CDR3 bases that were read are TGTGCCAGTAGTATTCTAGCGGAGAACACCGGGGAG. This translates into CASSILAENTGE. The full CDR3 is CASSILAENTGELFF.

This clone was recorded at least ten times. Coverage ceases 3 residues before the CDR3 finishes, and the germline J gene fills in the end. The rearrangement uses TRBV29-1 and TRBJ2-7; 7 positions match TRBD1. This CDR3 region has 13 residues. The junction had 3 bases not matched to a gene; V was cut back by 2 bases and J by 2 bases. From germline, CDR1 is SQVTM and CDR2 ANQGSEA. CDR3 loop: CSVESRGPYEQYF. Partial CDR3 DNA: TGCAGCGTTGAATCGAGGGGGCCCTACGAG.

This clone came up many times. The observed sequence ends 3 residues before the CDR3 terminus, with the missing tail filled in from the germline J gene. This sequence joins TRBV7-2 and TRBJ2-1; possibly TRBD2 for D (6 bases). V lost 3 bases and J lost 9, with 9 bases in between. CDR1 SGHTA and CDR2 FQGNSA come from the germline V gene. This CDR3 comprises 12 residues. CDR3: CASSLTRGEQFF. The sequenced CDR3 bases are TGTGCCAGCAGCTTGACTAGAGGTGAG.

This clone was observed a handful of times. The read terminates 3 residues ahead of where the CDR3 ends, so the germline J gene completes it. The V gene is TRBV29-1, the J gene TRBJ2-5; 8 bases fit TRBD1. Germline CDR1 and CDR2: SQVTM and ANQGSEA. With V trimmed by 7 bases and J by 3 bases, 7 bases remained unmatched. CDR3 length: 13 residues. The CDR3 bases that were read are TGCAGCGCGAGGGGACAGGTGGAAGAGACC. The encoded protein is CSARGQVEET. The full CDR3 protein reads CSARGQVEETQYF.

Ten or more counts support this clone. The read stops 3 residues short of the end of the CDR3; the missing end is completed from the germline J gene. This chain links TRBV10-3 with TRBJ2-1; 8 bases line up with TRBD2. Trimming at V came to 6 bases and at J to 0 bases, leaving 1 base not matched to a gene. The CDR3 covers 14 residues. Germline CDR1 ENHRY, CDR2 SYGVKD. The CDR3 DNA, read in part, is TGTGCCATCAGACTAGCGGACTCCTACAATGAG. Protein sequence: CAIRLADSYNE. The CDR3, in full, reads CAIRLADSYNEQFF.

This clone came up many times. The CDR3 end lies 3 residues beyond the end of the read and is filled in from the germline J gene. The chain recombines TRBV18 with TRBJ2-3; 12 nucleotides align to TRBD2. The CDR3 extends over 16 amino acids. V shed 2 bases, J shed 6 bases, and the junction held 6 bases outside the gene matches. Germline V lookup: CDR1 KGHSH, CDR2 LQKENI. Partial CDR3 DNA: TGTGCCAGCTCACCAGGACTAGCGGGGTCGCCCGATACG. Protein sequence: CASSPGLAGSPDT. The complete CDR3 sequence is CASSPGLAGSPDTQYF.

This clone was seen many times. The DNA ends 3 residues before the CDR3 does, and the rest of the CDR3 is filled in from the germline J gene. This sequence joins TRBV18 and TRBJ2-1; 11 nucleotides match TRBD2. The CDR3 runs to 16 residues. With 3 bases clipped from V and 6 bases from J, the junction kept 7 bases outside the gene matches. CDR1 KGHSH and CDR2 LQKENI come from the germline V gene. The CDR3 here is CASSPVSGGVLNEQFF. The sequenced CDR3 bases are TGTGCCAGCTCACCCGTTAGCGGGGGGGTTCTCAATGAG.

This clone appeared many times. The CDR3 end is not reached by the read, which stops 3 residues before it; the germline J gene fills it in. This chain uses TRBV30 with TRBJ1-2; tentative D call: TRBD1 (5 bases). The CDR3 extends over 15 amino acids. The ends were cut back, 7 bases at V and 7 bases at J, with 25 bases in the middle. Germline values: CDR1 GTSNPN, CDR2 SVGIG (reference sequence). This CDR3 is CASSPWGGRGPGYTF. Partial CDR3 DNA: TGTGCCTCCTCCCCGTGGGGGGGACGGGGTCCTGGC.

Many counts were recorded for this clone. The CDR3 end is not reached by the read, which stops 3 residues before it; the germline J gene fills it in. The gene calls are TRBV5-8 and TRBJ2-1, with 7 nucleotides matching TRBD1. This CDR3 region has 14 residues. V shed 6 bases, J shed 1 base, and the junction held 4 bases outside the gene matches. Germline CDR1 SGHTS, CDR2 YDEGEE. The covered CDR3 bases are TGTGCCAGCATTGACAGGGAATCCTACAATGAG. Protein product: CASIDRESYNE. The full CDR3 is CASIDRESYNEQFF.

With regard to this clone: The read halts 3 residues ahead of the CDR3 end, with the missing end drawn from the germline J gene. The rearrangement links TRBV18 to TRBJ1-2; perhaps TRBD1 as D (5 bases). The CDR3 extends over 15 amino acids. CDR1 is KGHSH and CDR2 is LQKENI in the germline V gene. The CDR3 region is CASSRPGEGYNDYTF. Incomplete CDR3 DNA: TGTGCCAGCTCACGTCCGGGGGAAGGCTACAATGAC.

This clone came up many times. The CDR3 extends 3 residues past the end of the read, so its final part is completed from the germline J gene. The chain uses TRBV30 and TRBJ1-4, with TRBD1 identical over 9 bases. The CDR3 contains 15 residues. From germline, CDR1 is GTSNPN and CDR2 SVGIG (reference sequence). Trimming took 1 base from V and 6 from J; bases not matched to a gene: 6. CDR3: CAWSGTGALYEKLFF. Incomplete CDR3 DNA: TGTGCCTGGAGTGGGACAGGGGCACTTTATGAAAAA. Complete variable domain (other parts from reference TRBV30 and TRBJ1-4): SQTIHQWPATLVQPVGSPLSLECTVEGTSNPNLYWYRQAAGRGLQLLFYSVGIGQISSEVPQNLSASRPQDRQFILSSKKLLLSDSGFYLCAWSGTGALYEKLFFGSGTQLSVL.